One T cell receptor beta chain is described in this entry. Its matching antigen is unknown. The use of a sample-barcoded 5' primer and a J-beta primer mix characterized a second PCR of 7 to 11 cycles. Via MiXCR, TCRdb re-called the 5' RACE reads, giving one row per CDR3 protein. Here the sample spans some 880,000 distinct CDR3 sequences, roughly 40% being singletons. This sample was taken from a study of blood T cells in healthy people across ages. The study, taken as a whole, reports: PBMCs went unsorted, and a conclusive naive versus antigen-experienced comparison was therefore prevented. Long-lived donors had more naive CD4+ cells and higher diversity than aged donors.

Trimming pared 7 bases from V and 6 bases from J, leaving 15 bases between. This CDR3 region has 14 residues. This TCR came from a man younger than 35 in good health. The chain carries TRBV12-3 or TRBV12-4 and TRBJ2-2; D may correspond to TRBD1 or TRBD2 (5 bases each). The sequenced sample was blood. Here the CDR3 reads CASTKSRDAGELFF. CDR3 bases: TGTGCCAGCACAAAATCCAGGGACGCCGGGGAGCTGTTTTTT.